The clone carrying this T cell receptor (beta chain) was detected only a few times. Its matching antigen is unknown. The data belong to a study of blood T cells in healthy people across ages. The CDR3 has 13 residues. Germline V gene data show CDR1 as KGHSH and CDR2 as LQKENI. Sample donors were healthy Caucasian individuals that came from Russia, aged 6 to 90. Findings and limits, study-wide: Samples with more naive T cells showed higher observed beta diversity.

Primers used in a second PCR of about 6 to 11 cycles were a sample-barcoded 5' primer and a J-beta primer mix. All cDNA molecules were each tagged by a template-switch adaptor with 12 random nucleotides. Each sample yielded at least 3 million CDR3-containing paired-end reads. TCRdb ran MiXCR on the 5' RACE reads and lists one entry per CDR3 protein. The repertoire holds 1 million or so distinct CDR3 sequences, more than 40% seen once, with approximately 17% in the top ten. The receptor was isolated from an older woman in good health. Sequenced: blood. The rearrangement joins TRBV18 to TRBJ2-4; D remains ambiguous. The J call may be incorrect, as the DNA end agrees better with TRBJ2-7. The CDR3 DNA follows: TGTGCCAGCTCACCACCGGGAATCCACGAGCAGTACTTC. It encodes CASSPPGIHEQYF.